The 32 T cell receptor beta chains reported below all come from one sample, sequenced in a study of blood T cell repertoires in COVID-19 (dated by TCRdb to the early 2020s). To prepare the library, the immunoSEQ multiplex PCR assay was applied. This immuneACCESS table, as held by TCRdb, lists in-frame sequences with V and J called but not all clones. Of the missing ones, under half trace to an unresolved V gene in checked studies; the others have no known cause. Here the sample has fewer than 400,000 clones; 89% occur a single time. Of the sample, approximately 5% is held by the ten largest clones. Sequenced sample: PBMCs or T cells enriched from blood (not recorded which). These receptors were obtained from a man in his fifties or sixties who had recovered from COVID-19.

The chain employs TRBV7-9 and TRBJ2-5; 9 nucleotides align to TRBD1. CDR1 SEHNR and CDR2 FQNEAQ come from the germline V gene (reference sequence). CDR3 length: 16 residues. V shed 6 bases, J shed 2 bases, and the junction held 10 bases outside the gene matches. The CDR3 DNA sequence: TGTGCCAGCAGGCCTCAGACAGGGGGTGGACAAGAGACCCAGTACTTC. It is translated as CASRPQTGGGQETQYF.

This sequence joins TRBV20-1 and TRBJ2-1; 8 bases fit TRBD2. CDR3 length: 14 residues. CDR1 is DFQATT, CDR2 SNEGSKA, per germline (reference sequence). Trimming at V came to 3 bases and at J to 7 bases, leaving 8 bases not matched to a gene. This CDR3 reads CSASHGRAQNEQFF. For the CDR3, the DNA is TGCAGTGCTAGTCACGGGAGGGCCCAGAATGAGCAGTTCTTC.

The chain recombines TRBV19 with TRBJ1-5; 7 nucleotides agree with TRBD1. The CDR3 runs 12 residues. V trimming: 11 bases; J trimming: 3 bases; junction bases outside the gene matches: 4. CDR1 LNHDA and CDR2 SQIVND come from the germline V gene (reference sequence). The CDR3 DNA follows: TGTGCCGTCAGGGGGGCCAATCAGCCCCAGCATTTT. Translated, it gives CAVRGANQPQHF. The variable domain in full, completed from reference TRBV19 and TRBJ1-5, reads DGGITQSPKYLFRKEGQNVTLSCEQNLNHDAMYWYRQDPGQGLRLIYYSQIVNDFQKGDIAEGYSVSREKKESFPLTVTSAQKNPTAFYLCAVRGANQPQHFGDGTRLSIL.

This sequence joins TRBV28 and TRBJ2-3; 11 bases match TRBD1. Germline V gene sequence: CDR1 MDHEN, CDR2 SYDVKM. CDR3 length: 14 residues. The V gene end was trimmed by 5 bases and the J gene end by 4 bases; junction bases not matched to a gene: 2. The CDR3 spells CASSQGQGADTQYF. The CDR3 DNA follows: TGTGCCAGCAGTCAGGGACAGGGGGCAGATACGCAGTATTTT.

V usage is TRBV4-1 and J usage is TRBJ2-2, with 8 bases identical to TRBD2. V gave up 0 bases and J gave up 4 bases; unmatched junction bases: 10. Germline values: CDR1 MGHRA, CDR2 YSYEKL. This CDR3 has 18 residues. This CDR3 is CASSQEIPTSGLTGELFF. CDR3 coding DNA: TGCGCCAGCAGCCAAGAGATTCCCACTAGCGGCCTCACCGGGGAGCTGTTTTTT.

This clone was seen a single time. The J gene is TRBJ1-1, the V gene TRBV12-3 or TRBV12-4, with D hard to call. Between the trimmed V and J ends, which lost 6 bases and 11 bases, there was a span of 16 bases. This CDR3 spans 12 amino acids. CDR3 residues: CASSLSNLEAFF. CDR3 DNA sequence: TGTGCCAGCAGCCTCTCGAACTTGGAGGCTTTCTTT.

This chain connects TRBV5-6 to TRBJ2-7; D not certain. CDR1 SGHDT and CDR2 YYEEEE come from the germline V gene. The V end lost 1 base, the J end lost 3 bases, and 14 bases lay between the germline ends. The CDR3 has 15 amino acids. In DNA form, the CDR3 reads TGTGCCAGCAGCTTGCCCCAGGTCGGATACTACGAGCAGTACTTC. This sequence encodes CASSLPQVGYYEQYF.

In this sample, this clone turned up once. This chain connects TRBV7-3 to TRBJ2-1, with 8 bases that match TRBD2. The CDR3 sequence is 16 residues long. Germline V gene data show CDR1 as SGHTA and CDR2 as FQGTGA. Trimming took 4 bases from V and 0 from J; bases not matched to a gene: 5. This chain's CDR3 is CASSSLSGASYNEQFF. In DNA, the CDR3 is TGTGCCAGCAGCTCGCTTAGCGGGGCCTCCTACAATGAGCAGTTCTTC.

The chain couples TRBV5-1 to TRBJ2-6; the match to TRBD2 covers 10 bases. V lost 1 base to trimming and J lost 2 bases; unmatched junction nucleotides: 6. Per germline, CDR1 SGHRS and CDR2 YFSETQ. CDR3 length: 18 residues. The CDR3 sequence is CASSLILAGGTGANVLTF. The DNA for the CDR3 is TGCGCCAGCAGCTTGATATTAGCGGGAGGTACTGGGGCCAACGTCCTGACTTTC. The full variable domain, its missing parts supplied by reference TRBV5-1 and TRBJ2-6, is KAGVTQTPRYLIKTRGQQVTLSCSPISGHRSVSWYQQTPGQGLQFLFEYFSETQRNKGNFPGRFSGRQFSNSRSEMNVSTLELGDSALYLCASSLILAGGTGANVLTFGAGSRLTVL.

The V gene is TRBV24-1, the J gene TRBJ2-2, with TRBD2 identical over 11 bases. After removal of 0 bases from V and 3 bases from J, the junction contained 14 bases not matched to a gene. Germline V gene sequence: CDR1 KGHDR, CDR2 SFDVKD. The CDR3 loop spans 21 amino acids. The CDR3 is CATSDLGLAGGLSKDTGELFF. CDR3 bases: TGTGCCACCAGTGATTTGGGTCTAGCGGGAGGATTATCGAAGGACACCGGGGAGCTGTTTTTT.

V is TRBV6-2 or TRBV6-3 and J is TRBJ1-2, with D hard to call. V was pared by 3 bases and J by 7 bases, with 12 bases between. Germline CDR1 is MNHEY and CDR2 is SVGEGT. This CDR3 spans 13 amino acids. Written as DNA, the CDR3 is TGTGCCAGCAGTTATAGGCAGGTATTTGGCTACACCTTC. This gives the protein CASSYRQVFGYTF.

The DNA of the CDR3 is TGCGCCAGCAGTGGGGACAGGGGACCCTACGAGCAGTACTTC. Its protein product is CASSGDRGPYEQYF. The chain uses TRBV5-1 and TRBJ2-7, with 10 bases aligning to TRBD1. CDR1 is SGHRS, CDR2 YFSETQ, per germline. The CDR3 totals 14 residues. V shed 5 bases and J 2 bases; nucleotides not matched to a gene: 4.

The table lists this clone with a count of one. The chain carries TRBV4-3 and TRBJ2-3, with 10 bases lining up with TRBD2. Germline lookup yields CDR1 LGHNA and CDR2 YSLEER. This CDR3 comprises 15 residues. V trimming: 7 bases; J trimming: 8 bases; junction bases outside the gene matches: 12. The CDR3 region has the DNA TGCGCCAGCACAAAGGGGCTAGCGGGAGACGGTACGCAGTATTTT. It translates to CASTKGLAGDGTQYF.

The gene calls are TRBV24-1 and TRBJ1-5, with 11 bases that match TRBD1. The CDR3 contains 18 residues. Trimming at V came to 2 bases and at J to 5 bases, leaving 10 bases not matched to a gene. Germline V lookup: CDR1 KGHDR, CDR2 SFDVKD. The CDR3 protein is CATSDSGQGALIDQPQHF. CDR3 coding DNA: TGTGCCACCAGTGATTCCGGACAGGGGGCATTAATAGATCAGCCCCAGCATTTT.

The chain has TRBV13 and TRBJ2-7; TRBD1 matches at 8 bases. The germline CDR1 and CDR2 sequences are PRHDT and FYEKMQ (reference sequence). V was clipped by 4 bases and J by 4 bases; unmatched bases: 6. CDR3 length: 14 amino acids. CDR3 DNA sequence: TGTGCCAGCAGCTCGACAGGGGCCCCTTACGAGCAGTACTTC. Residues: CASSSTGAPYEQYF. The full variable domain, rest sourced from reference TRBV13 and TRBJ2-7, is AAGVIQSPRHLIKEKRETATLKCYPIPRHDTVYWYQQGPGQDPQFLISFYEKMQSDKGSIPDRFSAQQFSDYHSELNMSSLELGDSALYFCASSSTGAPYEQYFGPGTRLTVT.

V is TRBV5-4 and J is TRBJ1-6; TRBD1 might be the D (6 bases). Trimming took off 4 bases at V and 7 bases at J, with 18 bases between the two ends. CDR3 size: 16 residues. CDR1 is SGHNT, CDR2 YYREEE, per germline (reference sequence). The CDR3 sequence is CASSRDTGISNSPLHF. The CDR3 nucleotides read TGTGCCAGCAGCCGAGACACAGGGATAAGCAATTCACCCCTCCACTTT.

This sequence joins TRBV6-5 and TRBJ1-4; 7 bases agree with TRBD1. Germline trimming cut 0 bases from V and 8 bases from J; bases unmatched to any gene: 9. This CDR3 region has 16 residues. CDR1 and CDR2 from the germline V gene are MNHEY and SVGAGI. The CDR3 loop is CASSYSRRGLREKLFF. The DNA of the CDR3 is TGTGCCAGCAGTTACTCGAGGAGGGGGCTAAGGGAAAAACTGTTTTTT.

In DNA, the CDR3 is TGTGCCAGCCGCGTAGGGGTAGTGAACACCGGGGAGCTGTTTTTT. It codes for CASRVGVVNTGELFF. The chain recombines TRBV27 with TRBJ2-2; weak D call: TRBD1 (5 bases). The CDR3 loop spans 15 amino acids. Germline V gene lookup returns CDR1 MNHEY and CDR2 SMNVEV (reference sequence). Trimming removed 8 bases from V and 1 base from J, with 14 bases in between.

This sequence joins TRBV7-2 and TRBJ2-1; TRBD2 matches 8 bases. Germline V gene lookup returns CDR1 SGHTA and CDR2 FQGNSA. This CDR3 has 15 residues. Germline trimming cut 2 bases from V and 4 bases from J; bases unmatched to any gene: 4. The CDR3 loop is CASSLSGGWYNEQFF. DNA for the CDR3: TGTGCCAGCAGCTTAAGCGGGGGTTGGTACAATGAGCAGTTCTTC.

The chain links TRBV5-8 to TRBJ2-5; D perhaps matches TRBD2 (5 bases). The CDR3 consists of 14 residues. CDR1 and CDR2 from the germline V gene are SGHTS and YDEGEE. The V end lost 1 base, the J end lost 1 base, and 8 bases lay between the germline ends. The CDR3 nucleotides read TGTGCCAGCAGCTTGACAGCGGTCCAAGAGACCCAGTACTTC. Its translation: CASSLTAVQETQYF.

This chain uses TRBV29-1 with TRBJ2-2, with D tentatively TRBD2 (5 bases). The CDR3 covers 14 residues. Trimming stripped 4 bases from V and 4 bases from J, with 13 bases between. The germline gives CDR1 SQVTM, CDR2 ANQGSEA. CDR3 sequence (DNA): TGCAGCGTTGGTGAGGGTCGGGTCACCGGGGAGCTGTTTTTT. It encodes CSVGEGRVTGELFF.

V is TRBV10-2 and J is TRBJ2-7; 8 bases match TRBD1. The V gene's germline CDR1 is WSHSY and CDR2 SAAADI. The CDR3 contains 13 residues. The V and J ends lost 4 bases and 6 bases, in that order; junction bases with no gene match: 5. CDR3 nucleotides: TGCGCCAGCAGTGCTGGCAGGGGGCGCGAGCAGTACTTC. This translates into CASSAGRGREQYF.

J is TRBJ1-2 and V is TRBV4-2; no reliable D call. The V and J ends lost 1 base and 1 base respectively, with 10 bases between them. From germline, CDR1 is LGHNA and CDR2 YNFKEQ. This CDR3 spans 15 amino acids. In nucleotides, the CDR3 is TGTGCCAGCAGCCAAGGTCTGAGGGATAACTATGGCTACACCTTC. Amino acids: CASSQGLRDNYGYTF.

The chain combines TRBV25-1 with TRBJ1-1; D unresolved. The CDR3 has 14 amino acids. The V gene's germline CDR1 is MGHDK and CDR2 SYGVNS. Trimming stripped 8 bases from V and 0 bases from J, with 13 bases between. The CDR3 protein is CASVDGRVNTEAFF. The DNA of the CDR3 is TGTGCCAGCGTGGATGGGAGGGTGAACACTGAAGCTTTCTTT.

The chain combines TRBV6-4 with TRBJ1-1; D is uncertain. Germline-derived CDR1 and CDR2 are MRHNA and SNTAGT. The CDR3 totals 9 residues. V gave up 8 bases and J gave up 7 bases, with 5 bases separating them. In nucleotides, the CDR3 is TGTGCCAGCTGCGTTGAAGCTTTCTTT. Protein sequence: CASCVEAFF.

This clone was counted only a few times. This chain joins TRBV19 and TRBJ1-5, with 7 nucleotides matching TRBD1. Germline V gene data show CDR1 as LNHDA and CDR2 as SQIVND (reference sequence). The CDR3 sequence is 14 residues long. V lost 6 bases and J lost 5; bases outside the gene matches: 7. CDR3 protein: CASSLLGTDQPQHF. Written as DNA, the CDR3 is TGTGCCAGTAGCCTCCTAGGGACAGATCAGCCCCAGCATTTT. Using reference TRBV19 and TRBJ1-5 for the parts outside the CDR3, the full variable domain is DGGITQSPKYLFRKEGQNVTLSCEQNLNHDAMYWYRQDPGQGLRLIYYSQIVNDFQKGDIAEGYSVSREKKESFPLTVTSAQKNPTAFYLCASSLLGTDQPQHFGDGTRLSIL.

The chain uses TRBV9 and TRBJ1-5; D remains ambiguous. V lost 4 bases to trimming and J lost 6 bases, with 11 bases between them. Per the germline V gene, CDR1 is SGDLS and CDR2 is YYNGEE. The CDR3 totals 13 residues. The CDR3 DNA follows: TGTGCCAGCAGCCCGGACTTCGGTCAGCCCCAGCATTTT. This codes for CASSPDFGQPQHF.

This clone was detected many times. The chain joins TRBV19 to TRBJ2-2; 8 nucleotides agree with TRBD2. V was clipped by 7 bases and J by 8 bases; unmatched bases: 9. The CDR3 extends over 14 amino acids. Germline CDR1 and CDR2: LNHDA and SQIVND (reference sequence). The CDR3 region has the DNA TGTGCCAGTATAAGCGGGAGACTATCGGGGGAGCTGTTTTTT. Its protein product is CASISGRLSGELFF.

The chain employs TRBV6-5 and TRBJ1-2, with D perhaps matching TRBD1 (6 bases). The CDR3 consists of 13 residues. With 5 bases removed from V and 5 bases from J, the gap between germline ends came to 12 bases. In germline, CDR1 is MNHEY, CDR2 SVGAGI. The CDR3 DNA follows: TGTGCCAGCAGTCGACAACAGGGATATGGCTACACCTTC. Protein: CASSRQQGYGYTF.

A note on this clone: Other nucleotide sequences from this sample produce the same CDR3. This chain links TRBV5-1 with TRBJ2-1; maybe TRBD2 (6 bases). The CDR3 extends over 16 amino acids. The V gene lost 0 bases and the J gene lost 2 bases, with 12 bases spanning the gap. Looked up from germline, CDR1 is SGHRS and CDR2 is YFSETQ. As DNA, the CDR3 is TGCGCCAGCAGCTTGGTAGCCGGAGGGGCCTACAATGAGCAGTTCTTC. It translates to CASSLVAGGAYNEQFF.

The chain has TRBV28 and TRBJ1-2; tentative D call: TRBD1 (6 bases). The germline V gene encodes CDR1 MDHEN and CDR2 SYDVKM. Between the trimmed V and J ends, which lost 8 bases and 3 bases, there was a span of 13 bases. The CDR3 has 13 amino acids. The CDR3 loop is CASGTGLYYGYTF. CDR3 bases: TGTGCCAGCGGTACAGGGCTATACTATGGCTACACCTTC.

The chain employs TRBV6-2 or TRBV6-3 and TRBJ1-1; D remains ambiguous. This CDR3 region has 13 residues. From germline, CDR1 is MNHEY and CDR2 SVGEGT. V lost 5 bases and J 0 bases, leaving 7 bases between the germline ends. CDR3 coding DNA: TGTGCCAGCAGTCCCCCCATGAACACTGAAGCTTTCTTT. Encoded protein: CASSPPMNTEAFF.